This TCR beta chain is from a study of a mutant IDH1 vaccine in newly diagnosed glioma. Study in general: Patients got radiotherapy, temozolomide, or both beforehand, and most got both. Study results and caveats: Pseudoprogression appears to have had no connection to changes in top peripheral T cell clonotypes.

Trimming at V came to 4 bases and at J to 2 bases, leaving 6 bases not matched to a gene. The CDR3 consists of 15 residues. CDR1 SGHRS and CDR2 YFSETQ come from the germline V gene. About this clone itself: As yet, its antigen is unknown.

Time point reported: week 47, end of study. What each vaccine dose contained was 300 ug of mutant IDH1 20-mer peptide, accompanied by topical imiquimod. At weeks 1, 3, 5, 7, 11, 15, 19 and 23, patients received a vaccination, eight in all. The protocol was immunoSEQ multiplex PCR, while the TCRdb copy is restricted to in-frame clones and leaves out a portion. This sample has some 60,000 clones, with 83% found just once. The chain employs TRBV5-1 and TRBJ2-5, with 9 nucleotides matching TRBD1. The source is a man aged 25 to 40 with glioma. The source was PBMCs, collected from a glioma patient whose treatment included an IDH1 peptide vaccine. The CDR3 DNA reads as TGCGCCAGCAGCGTGGGACAGGGAATTCAAGAGACCCAGTACTTC. Translation gives CASSVGQGIQETQYF. The whole variable domain, filled in from reference TRBV5-1 and TRBJ2-5, reads KAGVTQTPRYLIKTRGQQVTLSCSPISGHRSVSWYQQTPGQGLQFLFEYFSETQRNKGNFPGRFSGRQFSNSRSEMNVSTLELGDSALYLCASSVGQGIQETQYFGPGTRLLVL.